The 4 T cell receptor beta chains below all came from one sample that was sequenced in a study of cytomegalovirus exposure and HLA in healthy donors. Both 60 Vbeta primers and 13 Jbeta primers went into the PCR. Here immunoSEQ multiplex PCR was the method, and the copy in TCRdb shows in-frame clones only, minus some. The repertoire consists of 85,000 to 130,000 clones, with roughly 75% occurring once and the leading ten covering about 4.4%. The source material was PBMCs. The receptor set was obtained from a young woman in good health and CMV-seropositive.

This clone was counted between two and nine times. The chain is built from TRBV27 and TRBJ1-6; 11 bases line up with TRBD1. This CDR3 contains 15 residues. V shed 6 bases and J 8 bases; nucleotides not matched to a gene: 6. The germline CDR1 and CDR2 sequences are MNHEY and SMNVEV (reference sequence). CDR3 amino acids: CASSPGTGGYSPLHF. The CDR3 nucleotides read TGTGCCAGCAGCCCCGGGACAGGGGGATATTCACCCCTCCACTTT.

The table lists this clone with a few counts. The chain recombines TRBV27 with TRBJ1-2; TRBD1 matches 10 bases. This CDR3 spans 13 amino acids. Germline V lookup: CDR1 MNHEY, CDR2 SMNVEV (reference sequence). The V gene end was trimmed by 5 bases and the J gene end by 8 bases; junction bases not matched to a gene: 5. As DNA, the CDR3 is TGTGCCAGCAGTCTAGGGACAGGGGACGGCTACACCTTC. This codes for CASSLGTGDGYTF.

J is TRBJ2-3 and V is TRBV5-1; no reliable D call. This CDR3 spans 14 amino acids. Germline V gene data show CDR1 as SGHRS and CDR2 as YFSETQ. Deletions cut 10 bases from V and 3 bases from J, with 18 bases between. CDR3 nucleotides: TGCGCCGGATCCCAATCGGCGGTGACAGATACGCAGTATTTT. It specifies CAGSQSAVTDTQYF.

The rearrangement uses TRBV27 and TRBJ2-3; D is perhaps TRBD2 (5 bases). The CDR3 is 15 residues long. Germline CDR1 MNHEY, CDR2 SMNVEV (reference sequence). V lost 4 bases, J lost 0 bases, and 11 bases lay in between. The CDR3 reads CASSWAASSTDTQYF. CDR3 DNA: TGTGCCAGCAGTTGGGCTGCTAGCAGCACAGATACGCAGTATTTT.